These 21 T cell receptor beta chains came from one sample sequenced in a study of CD8 T cells in ankylosing spondylitis. TCRdb recomputed calls from the 5' RACE reads with MiXCR, one row per CDR3 protein. The sample yields a few hundred thousand distinct CDR3 sequences, about 24% seen once. Sequencing used blood, either unsorted or a sorted T cell fraction (not recorded which). All receptors derive from a male donor with ankylosing spondylitis or in good health (not recorded which).

This clonotype was counted only a few times. This sequence joins TRBV9 and TRBJ2-1, with a possible D match to TRBD2 (5 bases). The length of the CDR3 is 16 residues. Deletions cut 0 bases from V and 0 bases from J, with 10 bases between. Germline loops: CDR1 SGDLS, CDR2 YYNGEE. CDR3 bases: TGTGCCAGCAGCGTAGGACGGGAAAGCTCCTACAATGAGCAGTTCTTC. This sequence encodes CASSVGRESSYNEQFF.

This clonotype has just a few counts. The chain joins TRBV20-1 to TRBJ2-7; 8 positions match TRBD2. V dropped 0 bases and J dropped 1; count of bases not matched to a gene: 11. Germline V CDR1 and CDR2: DFQATT, SNEGSKA (reference sequence). The CDR3 is made up of 17 amino acids. CDR3 protein: CSAREIPRAGGSYEQYF. CDR3 coding DNA: TGCAGTGCTAGAGAGATCCCCCGGGCGGGGGGTTCCTACGAGCAGTACTTC.

V gene TRBV4-1 combines with J gene TRBJ2-2; D gene unclear. Trimming removed 6 bases at V and 5 bases at J, with 16 bases between. The germline V gene has CDR1 MGHRA and CDR2 YSYEKL. The CDR3 spans 15 residues. CDR3 amino acids: CASRLVGRDTGELFF. As DNA, the CDR3 is TGCGCCAGCAGACTCGTCGGTAGGGATACCGGGGAGCTGTTTTTT.

This rearrangement joins TRBV20-1 to TRBJ2-3; D is unclear. Trimming stripped 6 bases from V and 4 bases from J, with 11 bases between. Germline assignment: CDR1 DFQATT and CDR2 SNEGSKA (reference sequence). The length of the CDR3 is 12 residues. CDR3 amino acids: CSAARRADTQYF. CDR3 bases: TGCAGTGCGGCGCGCCGGGCAGATACGCAGTATTTT.

This clonotype showed up just a few times. This sequence joins TRBV5-5 and TRBJ2-2, with D hard to call. The CDR3 runs 16 residues. Germline CDR1 and CDR2: SGHKS and YYEKEE (reference sequence). Trimming took off 1 base at V and 4 bases at J, with 14 bases between the two ends. The DNA of the CDR3 is TGTGCCAGCAGCTTGAGCCCTACCTACGGCACCGGGGAGCTGTTTTTT. As protein: CASSLSPTYGTGELFF.

This rearrangement joins TRBV25-1 to TRBJ2-1, with D hard to call. CDR1 and CDR2 (germline): MGHDK, SYGVNS. Trimming left V 1 base short and J 8 bases short, with 6 bases between. CDR3 length: 12 amino acids. The DNA for the CDR3 is TGTGCCAGCAGTGAATTTTATTATGAGCAGTTCTTC. Its translation is CASSEFYYEQFF.

The table lists this clonotype with many counts. V usage is TRBV20-1 and J usage is TRBJ2-1; 7 nucleotides agree with TRBD1. CDR1 and CDR2 from the germline V gene are DFQATT and SNEGSKA (reference sequence). The V segment lost 0 bases and the J segment 3 bases; nucleotides outside the gene matches: 5. The CDR3 contains 15 residues. As DNA, the CDR3 is TGCAGTGCTAGAGATGGGGACAGACACTACAATGAGCAGTTCTTC. As protein: CSARDGDRHYNEQFF.

In this sample, this clonotype turned up many times. The rearrangement joins TRBV20-1 to TRBJ2-3; D is unclear. The CDR3 consists of 15 residues. V lost 0 bases to trimming and J lost 1 base, with 11 bases between them. Germline values: CDR1 DFQATT, CDR2 SNEGSKA (reference sequence). Here the CDR3 reads CSARDAQRRTDTQYF. The CDR3, as DNA: TGCAGTGCTAGAGATGCACAGCGCCGCACAGATACGCAGTATTTT.

The CDR3 region has the DNA TGTGCCAGCACTACGGAGATTTTTGGGGAAGCTTTCTTT. Protein: CASTTEIFGEAFF. This chain connects TRBV5-6 to TRBJ1-1; D not certain. Germline V gene sequence: CDR1 SGHDT, CDR2 YYEEEE. The CDR3 consists of 13 residues. V gave up 6 bases and J gave up 8 bases, with 17 bases separating them.

This clonotype was recorded many times. This chain uses TRBV5-1 with TRBJ1-6; D call uncertain. The germline V gene encodes CDR1 SGHRS and CDR2 YFSETQ. V was clipped by 0 bases and J by 7 bases, with 11 bases between them. This CDR3 has 15 amino acids. The CDR3 DNA is TGCGCCAGCAGCTTGGAATTCCAAGGGAATTCACCCCTCCACTTT. This gives the protein CASSLEFQGNSPLHF.

In regard to this clonotype: The germline gene is not matched at one end of the junction; a read error may be the cause. J is TRBJ2-7 and V is TRBV27; TRBD1 matches 7 bases. This CDR3 is built from 13 residues. Germline CDR1 is MNHEY and CDR2 is SMNVEV (reference sequence). The CDR3 nucleotides read TGCATCCCTCAGGGGGAAAGATACTACGAGCAGTACTTC. It is translated as CIPQGERYYEQYF.

This clonotype appeared once. The rearrangement joins TRBV10-3 to TRBJ2-7; 9 bases line up with TRBD2. Germline CDR1 reads ENHRY; CDR2 reads SYGVKD. This CDR3 spans 14 amino acids. V shed 11 bases, J shed 0 bases, and the junction held 8 bases outside the gene matches. CDR3 nucleotides: TGTGCCGCCAAGACTAGCGGCGACTCCTACGAGCAGTACTTC. Its translation: CAAKTSGDSYEQYF.

This clonotype was found many times. V gene TRBV7-3 combines with J gene TRBJ2-2, with D perhaps matching TRBD2 (5 bases). The CDR3 spans 17 residues. The V gene's germline CDR1 is SGHTA and CDR2 FQGTGA. V lost 5 bases, J lost 6 bases, and 22 bases lay in between. This CDR3 is CASSQSGGLSHPGELFF. CDR3 sequence (DNA): TGTGCCAGCAGCCAAAGCGGAGGTTTATCCCACCCCGGGGAGCTGTTTTTT.

The chain recombines TRBV24-1 with TRBJ2-1, with D perhaps matching TRBD1 or TRBD2 (5 bases each). The germline V gene encodes CDR1 KGHDR and CDR2 SFDVKD. The CDR3 length is 16 residues. V lost 3 bases to trimming and J lost 6 bases, with 17 bases between them. As DNA, the CDR3 is TGTGCCACCAGTGATGTACAGGAGAGGGCAGGCAATGAGCAGTTCTTC. This translates into CATSDVQERAGNEQFF.

V gene TRBV6-4 combines with J gene TRBJ2-3; possibly TRBD1 or TRBD2 for D (7 bases each). Trimming cost V 10 bases and J 0 bases, with 17 bases left between them. This CDR3 region has 15 residues. Germline lookup yields CDR1 MRHNA and CDR2 SNTAGT. The DNA for the CDR3 is TGTGCCACCATCCAGGGGGGGATTAGCACAGATACGCAGTATTTT. The encoded protein is CATIQGGISTDTQYF.

This clonotype was seen ten or more times. The rearrangement links TRBV12-3 or TRBV12-4 to TRBJ2-3; possibly TRBD1 or TRBD2 for D (6 bases each). This CDR3 is built from 14 residues. Trimming cost V 2 bases and J 1 base, with 7 bases left between them. The chain's CDR3 is CASSLRGGTDTQYF. DNA of the CDR3: TGTGCCAGCAGTTTAAGGGGGGGCACAGATACGCAGTATTTT.

The CDR3, as DNA: TGTGCCAGCAGCCAAGTGCCCGTGGCCCTCGGTGAGCAGTTCTTC. Translation: CASSQVPVALGEQFF. V gene TRBV3-1 combines with J gene TRBJ2-1, with D hard to call. The V and J ends lost 1 base and 9 bases respectively, with 16 bases between them. The CDR3 contains 15 residues. In germline, CDR1 is LGHDT, CDR2 YNNKEL (reference sequence).

This clonotype was seen many times. For the CDR3, the DNA is TGTGCCAGCAGCTCCGACAGGCCTAGCTCCTACGAGCAGTACTTC. It yields the protein CASSSDRPSSYEQYF. V usage is TRBV7-9 and J usage is TRBJ2-7; tentative D call: TRBD1 (6 bases). The V end lost 4 bases, the J end lost 0 bases, and 13 bases lay between the germline ends. This CDR3 spans 15 amino acids. Germline lookup yields CDR1 SEHNR and CDR2 FQNEAQ (reference sequence).

The chain employs TRBV20-1 and TRBJ1-4; 8 bases are a match to TRBD1. This CDR3 spans 11 amino acids. Germline-derived CDR1 and CDR2 are DFQATT and SNEGSKA (reference sequence). The V gene end was trimmed by 6 bases and the J gene end by 10 bases; junction bases not matched to a gene: 4. CDR3 loop: CSANTGGKLFF. The CDR3 coding sequence is TGCAGTGCCAATACAGGGGGAAAACTGTTTTTT.

This sequence joins TRBV3-1 and TRBJ2-7; no reliable D call. Per the germline V gene, CDR1 is LGHDT and CDR2 is YNNKEL (reference sequence). With 3 bases removed from V and 3 bases from J, the gap between germline ends came to 6 bases. The CDR3 has 12 residues. CDR3 sequence reads: CASSHFNYEQYF. The CDR3 DNA reads as TGTGCCAGCAGCCATTTTAACTACGAGCAGTACTTC.

This clonotype was seen repeatedly, ten times or more. The gene calls are TRBV7-2 and TRBJ2-3; no firm D call. Germline values: CDR1 SGHTA, CDR2 FQGNSA. Trimming left V 5 bases short and J 2 bases short, with 5 bases between. This CDR3 spans 12 amino acids. The CDR3 loop reads CASSLYTDTQYF. The CDR3 region has the DNA TGTGCCAGCAGCCTGTACACAGATACGCAGTATTTT.